This T cell receptor (beta chain) comes out of a study of shared clonotypes between healthy human individuals. Splitting of each subset's genomic DNA was done evenly across several immunoSEQ plates. TCRdb's table, derived via immunoSEQ multiplex PCR, lists solely in-frame clones and lacks some. The repertoire holds 1,400,000 or so clones, with roughly 98.5% as singletons. CDR3 size: 14 residues. Germline V gene data show CDR1 as SGHTA and CDR2 as FQGNSA. With V trimmed by 6 bases and J by 2 bases, 6 bases remained unmatched. The sequence derives from a man aged 25 to 40 in good health. Material: naive CD4+ T cells sorted from blood. Subset noted: CD45RA+ positively selected. The rearrangement joins TRBV7-2 to TRBJ2-5, with 7 bases identical to TRBD2. The CDR3 DNA sequence: TGTGCCAGCAGAAAAGGGCGGGAGCAAGAGACCCAGTACTTC. This translates into CASRKGREQETQYF.